The source of this T cell receptor beta chain is a study of human T cells and chemical hapten exposure. For the study at large: Upper inner arm skin measuring about 2 cm by about 2 cm received 2% DPC for sensitization.

In TCRdb, the RACE reads were re-called with MiXCR into one record per CDR3 protein. Seen here are approximately 38,000 distinct CDR3 sequences, about 10% observed once, and the top ten hold about 5.9%. The CDR3 contains 11 residues. The V end was cut by 6 bases, the J end by 11 bases, with 16 bases between. Germline V gene sequence: CDR1 DFQATT, CDR2 SNEGSKA (reference sequence). This clonotype was seen many times. Time point given: pre-sensitization, week 0. Treatment here: therapeutic diphenylcyclopropenone sensitization with weekly scalp DPC. The template was total RNA from unfractionated whole blood.

Sequencing used whole blood, obtained in connection with sensitization to the hapten diphenylcyclopropenone (DPC). This clonotype was obtained from a man younger than 40 with alopecia areata. Some clones in this sample may be carry-over from other donors' samples. The chain employs TRBV20-1 and TRBJ1-1, with D possibly being TRBD1 (5 bases). The chain's CDR3 is CSAGEAWWAFF. The CDR3 DNA sequence: TGCAGTGCAGGGGAGGCGTGGTGGGCTTTCTTT.